Detailed here is one T cell receptor beta chain. The sample comes from a study of blood T cell repertoires in COVID-19. Original analysis: Cell counts per sample came from amplifying reference gene primers. Profiled with immunoSEQ multiplex PCR; TCRdb holds only in-frame clones, not every one. The D gene and trimming were derived from the DNA, and the V and J assignments and clone size from that table. The sample yields approximately 200,000 clones, approximately 86% seen once. This CDR3 spans 15 amino acids. V shed 4 bases and J 5 bases; nucleotides not matched to a gene: 6. In germline, CDR1 is MGHRA, CDR2 YSYEKL. Cohort assignment relied on participant-reported clinical history. Two negative PCRs, clearance, or symptom resolution had been documented for recovered Cohort 3 donors.

This receptor was identified in a woman aged 25 to 39 who had recovered from COVID-19. The chain combines TRBV4-1 with TRBJ2-5, with TRBD2 matching over 11 bases. Sequencing used PBMCs or T cells enriched from blood (not recorded which). This CDR3 is CASSPVAGGRETQYF. The CDR3 region has the DNA TGCGCCAGCAGCCCAGTAGCGGGGGGGAGGGAGACCCAGTACTTC.